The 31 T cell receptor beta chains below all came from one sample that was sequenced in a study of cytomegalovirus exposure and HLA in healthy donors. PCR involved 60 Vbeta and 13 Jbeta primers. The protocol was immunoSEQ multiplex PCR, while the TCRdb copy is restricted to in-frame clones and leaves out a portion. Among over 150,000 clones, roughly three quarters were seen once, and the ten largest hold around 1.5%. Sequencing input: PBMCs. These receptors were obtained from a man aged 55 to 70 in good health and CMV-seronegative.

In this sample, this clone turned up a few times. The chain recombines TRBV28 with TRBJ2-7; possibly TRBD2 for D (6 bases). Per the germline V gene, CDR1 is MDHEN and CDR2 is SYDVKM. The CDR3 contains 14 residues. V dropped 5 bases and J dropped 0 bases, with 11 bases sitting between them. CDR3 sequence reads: CASSPGDSSYEQYF. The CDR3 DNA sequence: TGTGCCAGCAGTCCGGGGGATAGCTCCTACGAGCAGTACTTC.

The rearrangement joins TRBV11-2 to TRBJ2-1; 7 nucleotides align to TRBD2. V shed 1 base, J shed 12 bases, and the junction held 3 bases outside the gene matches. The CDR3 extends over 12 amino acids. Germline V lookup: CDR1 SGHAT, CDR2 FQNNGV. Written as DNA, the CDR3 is TGTGCCAGCAGCTTAGGGGAGGGTCGGCAGTTCTTC. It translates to CASSLGEGRQFF.

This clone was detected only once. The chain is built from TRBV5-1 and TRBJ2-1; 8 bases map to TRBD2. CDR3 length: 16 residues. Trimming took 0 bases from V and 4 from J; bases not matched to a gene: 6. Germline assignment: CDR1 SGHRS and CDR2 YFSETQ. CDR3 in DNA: TGCGCCAGCAGCTTGGGGCCTAGCGGGCGGTACAATGAGCAGTTCTTC. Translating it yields CASSLGPSGRYNEQFF. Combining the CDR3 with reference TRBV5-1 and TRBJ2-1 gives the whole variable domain KAGVTQTPRYLIKTRGQQVTLSCSPISGHRSVSWYQQTPGQGLQFLFEYFSETQRNKGNFPGRFSGRQFSNSRSEMNVSTLELGDSALYLCASSLGPSGRYNEQFFGPGTRLTVL.

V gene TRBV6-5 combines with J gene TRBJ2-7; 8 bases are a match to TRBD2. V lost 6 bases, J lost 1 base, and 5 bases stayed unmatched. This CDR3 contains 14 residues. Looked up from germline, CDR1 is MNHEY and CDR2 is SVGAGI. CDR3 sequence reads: CASRKKRESYEQYF. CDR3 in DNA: TGTGCCAGCAGAAAGAAGCGGGAGTCCTACGAGCAGTACTTC.

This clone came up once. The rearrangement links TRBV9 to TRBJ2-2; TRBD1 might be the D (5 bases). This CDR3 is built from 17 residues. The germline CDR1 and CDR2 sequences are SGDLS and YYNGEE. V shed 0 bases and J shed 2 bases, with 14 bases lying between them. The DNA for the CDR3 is TGTGCCAGCAGCGTAGAAGGGGCTACTCTCAACACCGGGGAGCTGTTTTTT. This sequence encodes CASSVEGATLNTGELFF. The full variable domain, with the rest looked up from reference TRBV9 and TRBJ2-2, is DSGVTQTPKHLITATGQRVTLRCSPRSGDLSVYWYQQSLDQGLQFLIQYYNGEERAKGNILERFSAQQFPDLHSELNLSSLELGDSALYFCASSVEGATLNTGELFFGEGSRLTVL.

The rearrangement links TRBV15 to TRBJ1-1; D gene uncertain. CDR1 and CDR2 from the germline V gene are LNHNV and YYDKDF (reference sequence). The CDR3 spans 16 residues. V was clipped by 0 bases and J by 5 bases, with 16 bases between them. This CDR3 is CATSRDSIGRVTEAFF. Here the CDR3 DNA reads TGTGCCACCAGCAGAGATAGCATAGGGAGAGTTACTGAAGCTTTCTTT. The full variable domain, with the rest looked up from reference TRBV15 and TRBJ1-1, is DAMVIQNPRYQVTQFGKPVTLSCSQTLNHNVMYWYQQKSSQAPKLLFHYYDKDFNNEADTPDNFQSRRPNTSFCFLDIRSPGLGDTAMYLCATSRDSIGRVTEAFFGQGTRLTVV.

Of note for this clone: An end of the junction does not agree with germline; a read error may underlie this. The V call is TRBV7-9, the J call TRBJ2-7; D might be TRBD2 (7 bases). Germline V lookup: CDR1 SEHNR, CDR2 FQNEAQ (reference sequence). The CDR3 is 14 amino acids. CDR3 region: CSSSPPQGGYEQYF. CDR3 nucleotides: TGTTCCAGCAGCCCCCCACAGGGAGGGTACGAGCAGTACTTC. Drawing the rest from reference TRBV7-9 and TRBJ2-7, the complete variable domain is DTGVSQNPRHKITKRGQNVTFRCDPISEHNRLYWYRQTLGQGPEFLTYFQNEAQLEKSRLLSDRFSAERPKGSFSTLEIQRTEQGDSAMYLCSSSPPQGGYEQYFGPGTRLTVT.

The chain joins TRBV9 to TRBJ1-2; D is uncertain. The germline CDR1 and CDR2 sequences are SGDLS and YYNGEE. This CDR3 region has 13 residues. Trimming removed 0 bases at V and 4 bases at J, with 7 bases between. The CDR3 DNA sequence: TGTGCCAGCAGCGTAGACGAGTCCTATGGCTACACCTTC. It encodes CASSVDESYGYTF. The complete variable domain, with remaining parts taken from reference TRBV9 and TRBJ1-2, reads DSGVTQTPKHLITATGQRVTLRCSPRSGDLSVYWYQQSLDQGLQFLIQYYNGEERAKGNILERFSAQQFPDLHSELNLSSLELGDSALYFCASSVDESYGYTFGSGTRLTVV.

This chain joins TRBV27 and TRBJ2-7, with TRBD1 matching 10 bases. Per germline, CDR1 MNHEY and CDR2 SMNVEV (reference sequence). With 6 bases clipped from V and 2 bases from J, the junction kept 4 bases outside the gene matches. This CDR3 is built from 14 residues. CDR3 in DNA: TGTGCCAGCAGAGGGGGACAGGGGCCCTACGAGCAGTACTTC. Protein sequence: CASRGGQGPYEQYF.

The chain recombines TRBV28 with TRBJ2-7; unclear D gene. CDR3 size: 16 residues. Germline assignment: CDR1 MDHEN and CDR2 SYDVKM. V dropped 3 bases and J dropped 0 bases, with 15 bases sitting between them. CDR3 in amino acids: CASSFFVAHSSYEQYF. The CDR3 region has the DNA TGTGCCAGCAGTTTTTTCGTAGCACATAGCTCCTACGAGCAGTACTTC.

CDR3 amino acids: CASSLGSGGSYNEQFF. Written as DNA, the CDR3 is TGTGCCAGCAGCTTAGGTTCAGGTGGCTCCTACAATGAGCAGTTCTTC. V usage is TRBV7-2 and J usage is TRBJ2-1, with D unresolved. This CDR3 region has 16 residues. Per germline, CDR1 SGHTA and CDR2 FQGNSA. The V end was cut by 1 base, the J end by 0 bases, with 10 bases between.

CDR3 loop: CASSLGTGPYEQYF. As DNA, the CDR3 is TGTGCCAGCAGCCTCGGGACAGGTCCCTACGAGCAGTACTTC. The chain joins TRBV7-6 to TRBJ2-7; 8 bases map to TRBD1. The CDR3 consists of 14 residues. Trimming removed 5 bases from V and 2 bases from J; junction bases left unmatched: 5. Germline values: CDR1 SGHVS, CDR2 FNYEAQ. The full variable domain, with the rest looked up from reference TRBV7-6 and TRBJ2-7, is GAGVSQSPRYKVTKRGQDVALRCDPISGHVSLYWYRQALGQGPEFLTYFNYEAQQDKSGLPNDRFSAERPEGSISTLTIQRTEQRDSAMYRCASSLGTGPYEQYFGPGTRLTVT.

The CDR3 protein is CASRSEGAKETQYF. As DNA, the CDR3 is TGTGCCAGCAGGTCCGAGGGGGCCAAAGAGACCCAGTACTTC. The chain uses TRBV28 and TRBJ2-5; 7 positions agree with TRBD1. The CDR3 consists of 14 residues. From germline, CDR1 is MDHEN and CDR2 SYDVKM. V dropped 6 bases and J dropped 3; count of bases not matched to a gene: 7.

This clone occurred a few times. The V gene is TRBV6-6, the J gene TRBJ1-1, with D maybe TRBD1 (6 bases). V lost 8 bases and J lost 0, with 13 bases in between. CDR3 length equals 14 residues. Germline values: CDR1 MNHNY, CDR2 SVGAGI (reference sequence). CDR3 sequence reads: CASRSGTMNTEAFF. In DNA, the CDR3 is TGTGCCAGCCGATCCGGGACAATGAACACTGAAGCTTTCTTT.

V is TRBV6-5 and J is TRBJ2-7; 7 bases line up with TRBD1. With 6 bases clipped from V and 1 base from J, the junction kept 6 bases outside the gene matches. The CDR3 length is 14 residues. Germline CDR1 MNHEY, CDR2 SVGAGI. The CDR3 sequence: CASRIDRASYEQYF. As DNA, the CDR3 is TGTGCCAGCAGAATAGACAGGGCTTCCTACGAGCAGTACTTC.

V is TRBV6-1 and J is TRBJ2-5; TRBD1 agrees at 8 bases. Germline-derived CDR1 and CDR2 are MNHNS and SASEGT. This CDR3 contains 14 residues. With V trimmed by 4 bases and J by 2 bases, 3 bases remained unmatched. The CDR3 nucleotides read TGTGCCAGCAGTGGAAACAGGGGGCAAGAGACCCAGTACTTC. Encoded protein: CASSGNRGQETQYF.

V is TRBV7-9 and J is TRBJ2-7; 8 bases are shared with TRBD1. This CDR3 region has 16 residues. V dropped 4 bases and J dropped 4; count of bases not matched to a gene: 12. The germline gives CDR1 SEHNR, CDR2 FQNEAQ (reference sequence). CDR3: CASSSLPGQGAYEQYF. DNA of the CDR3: TGTGCCAGCAGCTCCCTGCCCGGACAGGGCGCATACGAGCAGTACTTC.

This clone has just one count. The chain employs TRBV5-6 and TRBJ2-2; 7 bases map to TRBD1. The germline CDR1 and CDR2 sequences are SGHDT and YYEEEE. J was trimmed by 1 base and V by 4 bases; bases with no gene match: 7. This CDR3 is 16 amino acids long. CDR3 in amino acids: CASSPTGTENTGELFF. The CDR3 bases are TGTGCCAGCAGCCCTACCGGGACAGAGAACACCGGGGAGCTGTTTTTT. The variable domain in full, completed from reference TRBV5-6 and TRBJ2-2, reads DAGVTQSPTHLIKTRGQQVTLRCSPKSGHDTVSWYQQALGQGPQFIFQYYEEEERQRGNFPDRFSGHQFPNYSSELNVNALLLGDSALYLCASSPTGTENTGELFFGEGSRLTVL.

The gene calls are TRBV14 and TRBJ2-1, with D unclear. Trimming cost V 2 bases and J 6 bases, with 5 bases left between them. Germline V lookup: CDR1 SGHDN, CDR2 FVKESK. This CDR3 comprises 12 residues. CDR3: CASSQIVNEQFF. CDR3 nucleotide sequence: TGTGCCAGCAGCCAAATAGTCAATGAGCAGTTCTTC.

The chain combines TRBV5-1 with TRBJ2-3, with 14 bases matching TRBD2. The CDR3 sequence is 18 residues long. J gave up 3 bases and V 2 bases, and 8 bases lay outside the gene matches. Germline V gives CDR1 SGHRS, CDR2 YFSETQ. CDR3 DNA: TGCGCCAGCAGCTTCTACGGGACTAGCGGGGGAGGGACAGATACGCAGTATTTT. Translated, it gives CASSFYGTSGGGTDTQYF.

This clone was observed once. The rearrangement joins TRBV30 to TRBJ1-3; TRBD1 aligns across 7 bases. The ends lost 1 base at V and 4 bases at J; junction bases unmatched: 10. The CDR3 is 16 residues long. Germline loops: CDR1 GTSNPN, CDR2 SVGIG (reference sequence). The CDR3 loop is CAWSALTGLNGNTIYF. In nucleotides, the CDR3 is TGTGCCTGGAGTGCCCTGACAGGGTTAAACGGAAACACCATATATTTT.

The CDR3: CASAPGTGTFYEQYF. Here the CDR3 DNA reads TGTGCCAGCGCCCCGGGGACAGGGACTTTTTACGAGCAGTACTTC. The V and J genes are TRBV6-5 and TRBJ2-7; 9 bases fit TRBD1. This CDR3 region has 15 residues. After removal of 8 bases from V and 4 bases from J, the junction contained 12 bases not matched to a gene. From germline, CDR1 is MNHEY and CDR2 SVGAGI.

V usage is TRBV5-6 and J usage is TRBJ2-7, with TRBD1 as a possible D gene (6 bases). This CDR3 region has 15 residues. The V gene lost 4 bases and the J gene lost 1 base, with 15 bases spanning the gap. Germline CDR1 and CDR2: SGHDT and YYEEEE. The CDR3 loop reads CASSQIYGQSYEQYF. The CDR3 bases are TGTGCCAGCAGCCAAATTTACGGACAGTCCTACGAGCAGTACTTC.

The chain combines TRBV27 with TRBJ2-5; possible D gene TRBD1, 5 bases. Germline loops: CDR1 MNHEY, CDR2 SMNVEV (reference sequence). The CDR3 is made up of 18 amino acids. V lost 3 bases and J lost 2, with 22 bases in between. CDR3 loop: CASSLAGISRQFQETQYF. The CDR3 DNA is TGTGCCAGCAGTTTGGCCGGCATAAGTAGACAGTTTCAAGAGACCCAGTACTTC.

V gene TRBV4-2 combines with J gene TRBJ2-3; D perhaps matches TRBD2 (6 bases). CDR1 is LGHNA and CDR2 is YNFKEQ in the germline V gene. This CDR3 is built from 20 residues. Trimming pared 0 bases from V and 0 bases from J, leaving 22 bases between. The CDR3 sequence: CASSQDLRGGATASTDTQYF. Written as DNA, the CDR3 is TGTGCCAGCAGCCAAGATCTGCGGGGCGGGGCAACTGCTAGCACAGATACGCAGTATTTT.

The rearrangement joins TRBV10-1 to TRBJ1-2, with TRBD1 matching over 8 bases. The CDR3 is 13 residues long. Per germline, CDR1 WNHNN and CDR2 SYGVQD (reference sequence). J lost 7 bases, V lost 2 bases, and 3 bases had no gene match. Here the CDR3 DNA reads TGCGCCAGCAGTGAGGCAGGGGGCCTTGGCTACACCTTC. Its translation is CASSEAGGLGYTF.

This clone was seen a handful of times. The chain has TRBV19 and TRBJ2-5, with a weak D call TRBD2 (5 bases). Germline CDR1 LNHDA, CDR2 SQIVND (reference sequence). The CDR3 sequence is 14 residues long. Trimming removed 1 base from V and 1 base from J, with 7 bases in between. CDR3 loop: CASSIGGIQETQYF. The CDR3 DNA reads TGTGCCAGTAGTATAGGAGGGATCCAAGAGACCCAGTACTTC.

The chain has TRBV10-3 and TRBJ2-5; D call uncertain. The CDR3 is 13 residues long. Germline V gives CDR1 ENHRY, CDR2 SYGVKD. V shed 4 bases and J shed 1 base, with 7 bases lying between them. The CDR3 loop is CAISARLQETQYF. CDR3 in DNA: TGTGCCATCAGTGCCCGACTCCAAGAGACCCAGTACTTC.

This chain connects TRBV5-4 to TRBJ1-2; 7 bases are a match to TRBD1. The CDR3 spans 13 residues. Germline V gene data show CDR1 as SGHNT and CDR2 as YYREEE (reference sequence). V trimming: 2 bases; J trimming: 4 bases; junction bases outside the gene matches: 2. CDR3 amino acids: CASSLGGSYGYTF. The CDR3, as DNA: TGTGCCAGCAGCTTAGGGGGCAGCTATGGCTACACCTTC.

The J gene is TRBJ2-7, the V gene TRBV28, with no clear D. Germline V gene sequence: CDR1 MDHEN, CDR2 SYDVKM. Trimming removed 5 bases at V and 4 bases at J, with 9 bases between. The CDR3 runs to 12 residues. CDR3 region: CASSPQQYEQYF. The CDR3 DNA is TGTGCCAGCAGTCCCCAACAGTACGAGCAGTACTTC.

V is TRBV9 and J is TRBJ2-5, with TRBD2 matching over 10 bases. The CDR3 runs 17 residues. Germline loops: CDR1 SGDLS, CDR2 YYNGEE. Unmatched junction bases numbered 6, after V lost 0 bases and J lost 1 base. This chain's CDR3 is CASSVAGSGGTQETQYF. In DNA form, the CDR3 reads TGTGCCAGCAGCGTAGCGGGTAGCGGGGGGACCCAAGAGACCCAGTACTTC.